These 21 T cell receptor beta chains were all obtained from the same sample, sequenced in a study of metastatic and nonmetastatic thyroid tumors. TCRdb reprocessed the PCR reads using MiXCR. In the table there are around 30,000 clones, over 10% of which are singletons. Every patient underwent thyroid surgery untreated. The sample consisted of blood. These receptors were taken from a female donor with papillary thyroid cancer or a benign thyroid nodule (not recorded which). Some clones in this sample may be carry-over from other donors' samples.

V gene TRBV20-1 combines with J gene TRBJ2-3; 7 bases match TRBD2. Germline loops: CDR1 DFQATT, CDR2 SNEGSKA (reference sequence). With V trimmed by 6 bases and J by 3 bases, 18 bases remained unmatched. CDR3 length: 17 residues. As DNA, the CDR3 is TGCAGTGCCCCGTTGGGTGGGAGGGTTTTTGGGACAGATACGCAGTATTTT. Its protein product is CSAPLGGRVFGTDTQYF.

The chain has TRBV10-2 and TRBJ2-7; D is perhaps TRBD1 or TRBD2 (6 bases each). Germline-derived CDR1 and CDR2 are WSHSY and SAAADI. There are 14 residues in the CDR3. V was cut by 8 bases and J by 7 bases, with 21 bases left in between. CDR3 amino acids: CASSPRGLSGEQYF. CDR3 bases: TGCGCCAGCTCCCCCCGGGGGCTCTCGGGGGAGCAGTACTTC.

This clone was found many times. This rearrangement joins TRBV3-2 to TRBJ1-2; the table's D call TRBD1 went unverified against the DNA. TRBV3-2 is reported as a pseudogene. This CDR3 is built from 15 residues. The CDR3: CASSQDLLAGGDYTF. The CDR3 coding sequence is TGTGCCAGCAGCCAAGATTTGTTGGCGGGGGGCGACTACACCTTC.

This clone was recorded at least ten times. V and J are TRBV6-2 or TRBV6-3 and TRBJ2-1, with 12 bases identical to TRBD2. CDR3 length: 16 amino acids. Trimming at V came to 5 bases and at J to 4 bases, leaving 6 bases not matched to a gene. Germline loops: CDR1 MNHEY, CDR2 SVGEGT. The CDR3: CASSRLAGVSYNEQFF. The CDR3 nucleotides read TGTGCCAGCAGTCGACTAGCGGGAGTATCGTACAATGAGCAGTTCTTC.

This clone has ten or more counts. The chain combines TRBV27 with TRBJ2-2, with 12 bases matching TRBD2. V lost 0 bases to trimming and J lost 4 bases; unmatched junction nucleotides: 9. The CDR3 runs to 19 residues. Germline V lookup: CDR1 MNHEY, CDR2 SMNVEV (reference sequence). The CDR3 region is CASSLSRLAGGRSTGELFF. CDR3 nucleotides: TGTGCCAGCAGTTTATCTCGGCTAGCGGGAGGGCGAAGCACCGGGGAGCTGTTTTTT.

Ten or more counts support this clone. The chain joins TRBV6-1 to TRBJ2-1; TRBD2 matches at 13 bases. The ends lost 4 bases at V and 7 bases at J; junction bases unmatched: 7. Germline-derived CDR1 and CDR2 are MNHNS and SASEGT. The CDR3 has 16 amino acids. The CDR3 loop reads CASSGWTSGSKNEQFF. CDR3 coding DNA: TGTGCCAGCAGTGGATGGACTAGCGGGAGTAAAAATGAGCAGTTCTTC.

The chain employs TRBV7-9 and TRBJ2-7; weak D call: TRBD2 (6 bases). The CDR3 runs to 14 residues. The V end lost 5 bases, the J end lost 6 bases, and 17 bases lay between the germline ends. Germline V lookup: CDR1 SEHNR, CDR2 FQNEAQ (reference sequence). The CDR3 nucleotides read TGTGCCAGCAGCAGTCGGGACTCACGGGGCGAGCAGTACTTC. Its protein is CASSSRDSRGEQYF.

This clone was seen ten or more times. V and J are TRBV7-9 and TRBJ2-1; no firm D call. The CDR3 runs to 12 residues. Trimming cost V 7 bases and J 0 bases, with 4 bases left between them. In germline, CDR1 is SEHNR, CDR2 FQNEAQ (reference sequence). CDR3 in DNA: TGTGCCAGCACCAGCTCCTACAATGAGCAGTTCTTC. Encoded protein: CASTSSYNEQFF.

As to this clone: This may be a read error: a much more frequent sequence differs by one nucleotide. The CDR3 DNA reads as TGTGCCAGCAGCCAAGGTACCCCCAGATATCGTCCATTAGAAGCTTTCTTT. Its translation is CASSQGTPRYRPLEAFF. The rearrangement joins TRBV3-1 to TRBJ1-1; no reliable D call. With 1 base removed from V and 8 bases from J, the gap between germline ends came to 23 bases. CDR3 length: 17 residues. Germline V gene sequence: CDR1 LGHDT, CDR2 YNNKEL (reference sequence).

This clone came up many times. The chain uses TRBV9 and TRBJ2-2; TRBD1 agrees at 8 bases. Germline V gene data show CDR1 as SGDLS and CDR2 as YYNGEE. This CDR3 contains 17 residues. The V segment lost 0 bases and the J segment 7 bases; nucleotides outside the gene matches: 11. The CDR3 region has the DNA TGTGCCAGCAGCGTAGACGAATGGCAGGGGGCGATCGGGGAGCTGTTTTTT. Translation: CASSVDEWQGAIGELFF.

This clone was seen at least ten times. The V and J genes are TRBV7-9 and TRBJ2-3; 9 bases align to TRBD2. The CDR3 runs to 18 residues. Trimming removed 4 bases from V and 1 base from J; junction bases left unmatched: 12. In germline, CDR1 is SEHNR, CDR2 FQNEAQ (reference sequence). The CDR3 sequence is CASSYAGGRAIGTDTQYF. The CDR3 coding sequence is TGTGCCAGCAGCTACGCAGGCGGGAGGGCCATCGGCACAGATACGCAGTATTTT.

This clone was counted many times. The chain has TRBV12-3 or TRBV12-4 and TRBJ2-5, with D possibly called TRBD1 or TRBD2 (5 bases each). Trimming stripped 5 bases from V and 5 bases from J, with 12 bases between. This CDR3 comprises 13 residues. The CDR3 coding sequence is TGTGCCAGCAGTCCGGGACGTCGGGAGACCCAGTACTTC. This translates into CASSPGRRETQYF.

This clone has a count of ten or more. The CDR3: CASSQVQNTGELFF. The CDR3 DNA sequence: TGTGCCAGCTCACAGGTACAAAACACCGGGGAGCTGTTTTTT. This rearrangement joins TRBV18 to TRBJ2-2; D gene unclear. Trimming shortened V by 4 bases and J by 2 bases, and 8 bases separated the two germline ends. The CDR3 has 14 amino acids. Per the germline V gene, CDR1 is KGHSH and CDR2 is LQKENI.

This clone was detected many times. One end of the junction varies from germline; a read error may be responsible. The J gene is TRBJ1-3, the V gene TRBV6-1; no clear D. Germline V CDR1 and CDR2: MNHNS, SASEGT. This CDR3 is 16 amino acids long. CDR3: CVSSELLALSGNTIYF. DNA for the CDR3: TGTGTCAGCAGTGAACTACTGGCGCTCTCTGGAAACACCATATATTTT.

The V call is TRBV4-1, the J call TRBJ2-4; perhaps TRBD2 as D (6 bases). Germline CDR1 and CDR2: MGHRA and YSYEKL. Trimming stripped 2 bases from V and 5 bases from J, with 19 bases between. The CDR3 covers 17 residues. DNA for the CDR3: TGCGCCAGCAGCCAAAGGGGACCGGGGGAGTGGGAAAACATTCAGTACTTC. Translation: CASSQRGPGEWENIQYF.

As regards this clone: A read error is possible here, since a much larger clone lies one base away. The CDR3, as DNA: TGTGCCAGCAGCATACAGGGATTTAGCACAGATACGCAGTATTTT. This gives the protein CASSIQGFSTDTQYF. The V call is TRBV5-5, the J call TRBJ2-3; possibly TRBD1 for D (6 bases). The V end lost 4 bases, the J end lost 0 bases, and 12 bases lay between the germline ends. CDR1 is SGHKS and CDR2 is YYEKEE in the germline V gene (reference sequence). The CDR3 consists of 15 residues.

This clone was observed at least ten times. This chain uses TRBV12-3 or TRBV12-4 with TRBJ2-5; weak D call: TRBD2 (6 bases). With 1 base removed from V and 5 bases from J, the gap between germline ends came to 11 bases. There are 14 residues in the CDR3. In DNA, the CDR3 is TGTGCCAGCAGTTTAGGGGGACGGGGGGAGACCCAGTACTTC. Protein sequence: CASSLGGRGETQYF.

In its sample, this clone was seen many times. This chain uses TRBV20-1 with TRBJ2-1; the D gene is possibly TRBD2 (6 bases). Trimming took off 3 bases at V and 6 bases at J, with 15 bases between the two ends. CDR1 is DFQATT, CDR2 SNEGSKA, per germline (reference sequence). The CDR3 totals 14 residues. CDR3 protein: CSARDDGGPNEQFF. In DNA, the CDR3 is TGCAGTGCTAGGGACGATGGAGGGCCCAATGAGCAGTTCTTC.

The chain has TRBV28 and TRBJ2-7, with D unclear. Germline CDR1 MDHEN, CDR2 SYDVKM. V lost 6 bases to trimming and J lost 3 bases, with 9 bases between them. The CDR3 spans 12 residues. The CDR3 nucleotides read TGTGCCAGCAGCCACGGTAACTACGAGCAGTACGTC. Its protein is CASSHGNYEQYV.

This clone was detected many times. The chain recombines TRBV6-1 with TRBJ1-2; D remains unclear. Trimming pared 3 bases from V and 8 bases from J, leaving 7 bases between. From germline, CDR1 is MNHNS and CDR2 SASEGT. The CDR3 runs 11 residues. Written as DNA, the CDR3 is TGTGCCAGCAGTGAGGGTTACGGCTACACCTTC. Amino acid sequence: CASSEGYGYTF.

In this sample, this clone turned up once. This sequence joins TRBV4-2 and TRBJ2-3; 8 bases agree with TRBD2. V lost 3 bases and J lost 5; bases outside the gene matches: 13. The CDR3 extends over 17 amino acids. Germline loops: CDR1 LGHNA, CDR2 YNFKEQ. Written as DNA, the CDR3 is TGTGCCAGCAGCCACGGACTAGCTCAGCAATTGGGAGATACGCAGTATTTT. As protein: CASSHGLAQQLGDTQYF.